One and the same sample provided the 14 T cell receptor beta chains below, sequenced in a study of blood T cell repertoires in COVID-19. Repertoires were generated with immunoSEQ multiplex PCR, while TCRdb's copy carries only in-frame clones and drops some. This repertoire shows fewer than 30,000 clones, roughly 80% found once; its top ten account for more than 45%. The specimen sequenced was peripheral blood. These receptors were obtained from a man aged 50-59 years with active or convalescent COVID-19.

The chain employs TRBV10-1 and TRBJ2-3; tentative D call: TRBD1 (5 bases). Germline CDR1 and CDR2: WNHNN and SYGVQD (reference sequence). V dropped 4 bases and J dropped 3 bases, with 14 bases sitting between them. This CDR3 region has 15 residues. The CDR3 reads CASSGVGVGTDTQYF. CDR3 sequence (DNA): TGCGCCAGCAGTGGAGTAGGGGTGGGAACAGATACGCAGTATTTT.

The J gene is TRBJ2-3, the V gene TRBV7-6, with TRBD2 matching 7 bases. The trim removed 7 bases at V and 0 bases at J, leaving 1 base unmatched. Germline assignment: CDR1 SGHVS and CDR2 FNYEAQ. This CDR3 has 13 amino acids. CDR3 residues: CASNSGSTDTQYF. The CDR3 region has the DNA TGTGCCAGCAATAGCGGGAGCACAGATACGCAGTATTTT.

This clone was detected only once. This chain links TRBV11-3 with TRBJ2-2; TRBD1 aligns across 8 bases. The germline CDR1 and CDR2 sequences are SGHNT and YENEEA. Unmatched junction bases numbered 4, after V lost 4 bases and J lost 6 bases. There are 14 residues in the CDR3. The CDR3 loop reads CASSSDRAAGELFF. CDR3 sequence (DNA): TGTGCCAGCAGCTCGGACAGGGCTGCCGGGGAGCTGTTTTTT. The full variable domain, in which reference TRBV11-3 and TRBJ2-2 provide the parts outside the CDR3, is EAGVVQSPRYKIIEKKQPVAFWCNPISGHNTLYWYLQNLGQGPELLIRYENEEAVDDSQLPKDRFSAERLKGVDSTLKIQPAELGDSAVYLCASSSDRAAGELFFGEGSRLTVL.

The chain recombines TRBV18 with TRBJ1-2; TRBD1 agrees at 10 bases. The J segment lost 6 bases and the V segment lost 5 bases, leaving 6 bases of the junction unmatched. The CDR3 spans 14 residues. The germline gives CDR1 KGHSH, CDR2 LQKENI. The DNA of the CDR3 is TGTGCCAGCTCAGCGGGACAGGGGTTCGATGGCTACACCTTC. Translation gives CASSAGQGFDGYTF.

The chain has TRBV2 and TRBJ2-2; TRBD2 matches 8 bases. The germline V gene encodes CDR1 SNHLY and CDR2 FYNNEI. Losses at the gene ends were 0 bases for V and 1 base for J; bases not matched to a gene: 10. The CDR3 is made up of 19 amino acids. The CDR3 protein is CASSEAPGGVAVNTGELFF. In nucleotides, the CDR3 is TGTGCCAGCAGTGAAGCGCCGGGAGGGGTAGCGGTGAACACCGGGGAGCTGTTTTTT.

Details on this clone: The conserved phenylalanine or tryptophan is not found at the CDR3 terminus, so this likely reflects a read error. The DNA is left out, because the CDR3 cannot be placed on it with certainty; the CDR3 is given as TCRdb lists it. This sequence joins TRBV21-1 and TRBJ2-7; TRBD2, the table's D call, was not compared with the DNA. TRBV21-1 is a pseudogene locus. The CDR3 spans 10 amino acids, including both terminal residues. The CDR3 reads CASSHGLLIR.

CDR3 amino acids: CASSLADRGGYTF. The DNA for the CDR3 is TGTGCCAGCAGCTTGGCGGACAGGGGCGGCTACACCTTC. The V gene is TRBV5-5, the J gene TRBJ1-2, with 9 bases aligning to TRBD1. The CDR3 totals 13 residues. Germline CDR1 and CDR2: SGHKS and YYEKEE (reference sequence). V trimming: 0 bases; J trimming: 8 bases; junction bases outside the gene matches: 2.

The chain is built from TRBV3-1 (or the pseudogene TRBV3-2) and TRBJ2-7; 11 bases are shared with TRBD2. CDR1 and CDR2 from the germline V gene are LGHDT and YNNKEL (reference sequence). This CDR3 spans 15 amino acids. V shed 6 bases and J 8 bases; nucleotides not matched to a gene: 12. CDR3 in amino acids: CASRGTSGPLMKQYF. CDR3 sequence (DNA): TGTGCCAGCAGGGGGACTAGCGGCCCCCTGATGAAGCAGTACTTC.

The rearrangement joins TRBV18 to TRBJ1-2; a weak D match, TRBD1 (6 bases). Trimming cost V 5 bases and J 8 bases, with 21 bases left between them. Germline CDR1 and CDR2: KGHSH and LQKENI. This CDR3 spans 15 amino acids. CDR3 residues: CASSDDPGAVGGYTF. The CDR3 DNA is TGTGCCAGCTCAGATGACCCAGGGGCGGTGGGCGGCTACACCTTC.

CDR3 residues: CASSLLRDRTYEQYF. As DNA, the CDR3 is TGTGCCAGCAGCTTGTTGCGGGACAGAACCTACGAGCAGTACTTC. The chain employs TRBV5-5 and TRBJ2-7; perhaps TRBD1 as D (7 bases). The CDR3 loop spans 15 amino acids. Trimming removed 1 base at V and 2 bases at J, with 13 bases between. Germline V gives CDR1 SGHKS, CDR2 YYEKEE (reference sequence).

V gene TRBV29-1 combines with J gene TRBJ2-5, with unresolved D. Germline CDR1 and CDR2: SQVTM and ANQGSEA. CDR3 length: 12 residues. The ends were cut back, 4 bases at V and 0 bases at J, with 6 bases in the middle. The CDR3 loop reads CSVVSYQETQYF. The DNA for the CDR3 is TGCAGCGTTGTATCGTACCAAGAGACCCAGTACTTC.

This chain joins TRBV4-1 and TRBJ2-5; tentative D call: TRBD1 (6 bases). Germline CDR1 reads MGHRA; CDR2 reads YSYEKL. Trimming removed 0 bases from V and 1 base from J, with 9 bases in between. This CDR3 contains 15 residues. The CDR3 reads CASSQDDRPQETQYF. CDR3 DNA sequence: TGCGCCAGCAGCCAAGATGACAGGCCCCAAGAGACCCAGTACTTC.

The CDR3 DNA sequence: TGTGCCTGGAGGGGCAGGGGGGACACTGAAGCTTTCTTT. It yields the protein CAWRGRGDTEAFF. The V and J genes are TRBV30 and TRBJ1-1; 7 bases are a match to TRBD1. Losses at the gene ends were 3 bases for V and 3 bases for J; bases not matched to a gene: 4. The CDR3 has 13 amino acids. The V gene's germline CDR1 is GTSNPN and CDR2 SVGIG (reference sequence).

V usage is TRBV19 and J usage is TRBJ2-3; 7 nucleotides agree with TRBD2. V gave up 5 bases and J gave up 6 bases; unmatched junction bases: 14. The CDR3 length is 16 residues. Germline V gives CDR1 LNHDA, CDR2 SQIVND (reference sequence). CDR3 sequence reads: CASSSPPGGGTDTQYF. CDR3 DNA: TGTGCCAGTAGTTCACCCCCGGGGGGAGGGACCGATACGCAGTATTTT.